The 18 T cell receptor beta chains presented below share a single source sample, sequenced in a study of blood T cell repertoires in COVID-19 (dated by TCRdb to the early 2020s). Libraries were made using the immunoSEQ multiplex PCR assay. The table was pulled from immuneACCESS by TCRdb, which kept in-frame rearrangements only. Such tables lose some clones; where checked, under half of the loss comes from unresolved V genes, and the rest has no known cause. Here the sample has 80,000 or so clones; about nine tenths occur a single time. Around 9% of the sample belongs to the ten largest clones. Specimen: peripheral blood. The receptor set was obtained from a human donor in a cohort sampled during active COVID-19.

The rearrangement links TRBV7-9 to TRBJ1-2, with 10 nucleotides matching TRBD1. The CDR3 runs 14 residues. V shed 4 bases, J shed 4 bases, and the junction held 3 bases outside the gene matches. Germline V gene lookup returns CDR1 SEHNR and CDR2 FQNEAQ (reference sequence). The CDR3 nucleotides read TGTGCCAGCAGCTCCGGGACAGGGGTCTATGGCTACACCTTC. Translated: CASSSGTGVYGYTF.

The CDR3 coding sequence is TGTGCCAGCTCAGCGACAGGGGAATTGAACACTGAAGCTTTCTTT. Amino acids: CASSATGELNTEAFF. The chain employs TRBV18 and TRBJ1-1; 8 bases are shared with TRBD1. The CDR3 has 15 residues. V gave up 5 bases and J gave up 0 bases; unmatched junction bases: 5. Germline assignment: CDR1 KGHSH and CDR2 LQKENI.

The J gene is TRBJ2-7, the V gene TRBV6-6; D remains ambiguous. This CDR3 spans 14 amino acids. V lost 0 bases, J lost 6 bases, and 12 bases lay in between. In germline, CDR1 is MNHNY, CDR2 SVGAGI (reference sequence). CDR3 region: CASSYSELRTEQYF. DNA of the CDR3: TGTGCCAGCAGTTACTCGGAACTACGAACCGAGCAGTACTTC.

The CDR3 protein is CSARQGYTIYF. CDR3 DNA sequence: TGCAGTGCTAGACAGGGGTACACCATATATTTT. The rearrangement joins TRBV20-1 to TRBJ1-3; D perhaps matches TRBD1 (6 bases). The germline CDR1 and CDR2 sequences are DFQATT and SNEGSKA (reference sequence). V gave up 2 bases and J gave up 8 bases, with 7 bases separating them. The CDR3 is 11 amino acids.

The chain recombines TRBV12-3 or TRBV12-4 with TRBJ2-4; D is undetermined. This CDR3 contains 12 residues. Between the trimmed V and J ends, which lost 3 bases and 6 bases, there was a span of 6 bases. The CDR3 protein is CASSFERNIQYF. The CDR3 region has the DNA TGTGCCAGCAGTTTCGAGCGAAACATTCAGTACTTC.

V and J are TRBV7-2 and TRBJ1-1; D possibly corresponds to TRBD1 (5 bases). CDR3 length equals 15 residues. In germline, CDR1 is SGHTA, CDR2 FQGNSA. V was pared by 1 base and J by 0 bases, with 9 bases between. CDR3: CASSLGGAVNTEAFF. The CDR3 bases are TGTGCCAGCAGCTTAGGTGGGGCGGTGAACACTGAAGCTTTCTTT.

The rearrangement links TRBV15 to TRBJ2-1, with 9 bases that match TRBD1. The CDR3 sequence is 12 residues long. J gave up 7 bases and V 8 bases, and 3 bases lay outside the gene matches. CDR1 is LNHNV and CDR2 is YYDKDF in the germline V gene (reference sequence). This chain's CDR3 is CATGTGWNEQFF. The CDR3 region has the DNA TGTGCCACCGGGACAGGGTGGAATGAGCAGTTCTTC.

The CDR3 DNA is TGTGCCAGCAGGAAGCCGACAGGACTTAACACTGAAGCTTTCTTT. This sequence encodes CASRKPTGLNTEAFF. The V and J genes are TRBV27 and TRBJ1-1; D perhaps matches TRBD1 (6 bases). This CDR3 has 15 residues. Germline V gene lookup returns CDR1 MNHEY and CDR2 SMNVEV (reference sequence). Between the trimmed V and J ends, which lost 6 bases and 2 bases, there was a span of 16 bases.

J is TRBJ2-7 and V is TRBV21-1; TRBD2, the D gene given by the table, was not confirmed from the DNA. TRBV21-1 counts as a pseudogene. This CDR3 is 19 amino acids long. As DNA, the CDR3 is TGTGCCAGCAGCAAATGGCCGGGGGTAATAACTAGCGCCTCCTACGAGCAGTACTTC. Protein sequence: CASSKWPGVITSASYEQYF.

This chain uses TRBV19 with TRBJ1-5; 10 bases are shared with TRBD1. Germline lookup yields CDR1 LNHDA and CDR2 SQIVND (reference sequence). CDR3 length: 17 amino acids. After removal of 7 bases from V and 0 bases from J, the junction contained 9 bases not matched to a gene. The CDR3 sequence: CASTPTGGAYSNQPQHF. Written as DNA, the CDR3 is TGTGCCAGTACGCCGACAGGGGGCGCATATAGCAATCAGCCCCAGCATTTT.

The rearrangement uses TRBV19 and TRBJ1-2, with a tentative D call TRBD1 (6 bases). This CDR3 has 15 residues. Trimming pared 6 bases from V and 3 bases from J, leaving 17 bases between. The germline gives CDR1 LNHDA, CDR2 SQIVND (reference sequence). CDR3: CASRVGGRGYYGYTF. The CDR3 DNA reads TGTGCCAGTAGGGTCGGTGGCAGGGGTTACTATGGCTACACCTTC.

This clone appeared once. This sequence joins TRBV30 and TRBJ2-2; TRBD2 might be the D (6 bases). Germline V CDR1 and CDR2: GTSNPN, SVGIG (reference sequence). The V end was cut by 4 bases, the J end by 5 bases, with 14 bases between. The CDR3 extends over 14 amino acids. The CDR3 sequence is CAWNLARGTGELFF. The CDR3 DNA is TGTGCCTGGAATCTAGCGAGAGGGACCGGGGAGCTGTTTTTT. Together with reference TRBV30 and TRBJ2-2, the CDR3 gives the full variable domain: SQTIHQWPATLVQPVGSPLSLECTVEGTSNPNLYWYRQAAGRGLQLLFYSVGIGQISSEVPQNLSASRPQDRQFILSSKKLLLSDSGFYLCAWNLARGTGELFFGEGSRLTVL.

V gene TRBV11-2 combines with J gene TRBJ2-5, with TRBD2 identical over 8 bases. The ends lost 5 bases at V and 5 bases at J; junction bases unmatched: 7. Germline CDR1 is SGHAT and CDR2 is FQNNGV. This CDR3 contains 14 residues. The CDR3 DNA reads TGTGCCAGCAGCCCAGGGACTAGATGGGAGACCCAGTACTTC. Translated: CASSPGTRWETQYF.

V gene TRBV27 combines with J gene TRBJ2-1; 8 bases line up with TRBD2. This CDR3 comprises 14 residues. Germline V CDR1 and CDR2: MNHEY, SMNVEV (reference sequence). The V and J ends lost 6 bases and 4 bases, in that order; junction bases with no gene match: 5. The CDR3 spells CASSRERGYNEQFF. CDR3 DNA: TGTGCCAGCAGCCGGGAGCGGGGGTACAATGAGCAGTTCTTC.

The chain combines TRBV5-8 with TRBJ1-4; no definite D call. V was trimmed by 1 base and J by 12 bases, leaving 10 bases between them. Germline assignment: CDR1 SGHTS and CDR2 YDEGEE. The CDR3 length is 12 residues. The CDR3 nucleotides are TGTGCCAGCAGCTTGCTTCAGTCTCAACTGTTTTTT. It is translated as CASSLLQSQLFF.

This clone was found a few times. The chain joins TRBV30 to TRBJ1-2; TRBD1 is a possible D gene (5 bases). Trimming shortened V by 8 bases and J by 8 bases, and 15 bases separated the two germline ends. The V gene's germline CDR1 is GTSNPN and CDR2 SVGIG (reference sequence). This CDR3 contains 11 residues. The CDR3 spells CAGPQGSGYTF. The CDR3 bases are TGTGCCGGCCCCCAGGGCTCCGGCTACACCTTC. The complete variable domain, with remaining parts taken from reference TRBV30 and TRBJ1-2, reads SQTIHQWPATLVQPVGSPLSLECTVEGTSNPNLYWYRQAAGRGLQLLFYSVGIGQISSEVPQNLSASRPQDRQFILSSKKLLLSDSGFYLCAGPQGSGYTFGSGTRLTVV.

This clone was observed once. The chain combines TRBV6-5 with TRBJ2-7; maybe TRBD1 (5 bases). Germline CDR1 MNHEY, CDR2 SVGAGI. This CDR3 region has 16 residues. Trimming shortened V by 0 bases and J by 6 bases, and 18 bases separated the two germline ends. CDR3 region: CASSYSTPGYDSEQYF. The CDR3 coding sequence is TGTGCCAGCAGTTACTCCACGCCAGGGTATGATAGCGAGCAGTACTTC.

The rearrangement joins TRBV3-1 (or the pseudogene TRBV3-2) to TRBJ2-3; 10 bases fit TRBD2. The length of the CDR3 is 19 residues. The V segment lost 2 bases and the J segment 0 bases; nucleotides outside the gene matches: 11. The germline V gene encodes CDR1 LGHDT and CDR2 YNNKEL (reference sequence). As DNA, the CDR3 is TGTGCCAGCAGCCAAAGCCTTAAGCGGGGGGGCCGAAGCACAGATACGCAGTATTTT. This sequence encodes CASSQSLKRGGRSTDTQYF.